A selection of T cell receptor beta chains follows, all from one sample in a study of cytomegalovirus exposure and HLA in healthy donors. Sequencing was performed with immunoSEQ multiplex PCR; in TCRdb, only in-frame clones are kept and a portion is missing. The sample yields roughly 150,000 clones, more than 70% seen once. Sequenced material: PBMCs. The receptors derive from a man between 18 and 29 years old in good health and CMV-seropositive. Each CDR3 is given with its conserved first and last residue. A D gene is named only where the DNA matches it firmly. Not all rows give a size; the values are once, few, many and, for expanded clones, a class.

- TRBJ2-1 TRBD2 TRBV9 TGTGCCAGCGGAGGGACTAGCGGGAACAATGAGCAGTTCTTC CASGGTSGNNEQFF
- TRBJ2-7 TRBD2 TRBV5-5 TGTGCCAGCAGCTTGGTCCTGATAGCGGGGGTCTCCTACGAGCAGTACTTC CASSLVLIAGVSYEQYF
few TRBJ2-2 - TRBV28 TGTGCCAGCAGCCGGAGGACAGTTTCTACCGGGGAGCTGTTTTTT CASSRRTVSTGELFF
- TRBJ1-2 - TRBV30 TGTGCCTGGAGTCTGAGTGATCAAGGCTACACCTTC CAWSLSDQGYTF
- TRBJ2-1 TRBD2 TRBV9 TGTGCCAGCAGCGTAGATGGCGGGAGGGCCCGGAATGAGCAGTTCTTC CASSVDGGRARNEQFF
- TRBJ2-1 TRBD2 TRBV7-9 TGTGCCAGCAGTTGGACTAGCGGGAGCAATGAGCAGTTCTTC CASSWTSGSNEQFF
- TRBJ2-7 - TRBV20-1 TGCAGCGGGACATGGTCCTACGAGCAGTACTTC CSGTWSYEQYF
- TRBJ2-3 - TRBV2 TGTGCCAGCGTATTGGGGAGTTCCACAGATACGCAGTATTTT CASVLGSSTDTQYF
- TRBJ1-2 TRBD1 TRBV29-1 TGCAGCGTTGAAGGGGGACAGGGACTACAGTCGGGTGGCTACACCTTC CSVEGGQGLQSGGYTF
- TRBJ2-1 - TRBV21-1 TGTGCCAGCAGCAAAGACCCTCCTTCGGACCGGGAGTATTTAAATGAGCAGTTCTTC CASSKDPPSDREYLNEQFF
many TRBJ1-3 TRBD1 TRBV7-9 TGTGCCAGCAGCGCCTCTTGGACAGGGTCTGGAAACACCATATATTTT CASSASWTGSGNTIYF
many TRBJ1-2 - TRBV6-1 TGTGCCAGCGGCAGGGCAGGACACTATGGCTACACCTTC CASGRAGHYGYTF
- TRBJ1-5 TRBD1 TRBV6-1 TGTGCCAGCAAGACAGGGTTTGCCAATCAGCCCCAGCATTTT CASKTGFANQPQHF
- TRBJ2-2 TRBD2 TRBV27 TGTGCCAGCAGTTTATCGGGGACTAGCGATAGCTTGGATGTGACCGGGGAGCTGTTTTTT CASSLSGTSDSLDVTGELFF
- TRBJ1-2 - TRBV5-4 TGTGCCAGCAGCTTCCTGGGGGGTGGCTACACCTTC CASSFLGGGYTF
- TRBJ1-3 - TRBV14 TGTGCCAGCAGCCGTAATGGGGGGAGGAGAAACACCATATATTTT CASSRNGGRRNTIYF
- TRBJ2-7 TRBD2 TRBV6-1 TGTGCCAGCAGCCACGGGGCGGGAGCCTCTGGAGAGCAGTACTTC CASSHGAGASGEQYF
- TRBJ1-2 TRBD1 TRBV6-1 TGTGCCAGCATGGACAGGGACCTGGGCTACACCTTC CASMDRDLGYTF
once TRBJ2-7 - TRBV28 TGTGCCAGCAGTCTAACCGGACTTGTCTACGAGCAGTACTTC CASSLTGLVYEQYF
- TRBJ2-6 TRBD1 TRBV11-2 TGTGCCAGCAGCCCCCCCCGACAGGGGTCCGGGGCCAACGTCCTGACTTTC CASSPPRQGSGANVLTF
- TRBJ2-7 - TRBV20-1 TGCAGTGCAACTACAGGGCGCGAGCAGTACTTC CSATTGREQYF
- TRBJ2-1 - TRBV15 TGTGCCACCAGCAGAGGTAGTGCCTACAATGAGCAGTTCTTC CATSRGSAYNEQFF
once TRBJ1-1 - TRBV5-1 TGCGCCAGCAGCCCTAGGTTGAACACTGAAGCTTTCTTT CASSPRLNTEAFF
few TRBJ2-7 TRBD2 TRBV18 TGTGCCAGCTCATGGGCGGGAGGGCCTGGTGAGCAGTACTTC CASSWAGGPGEQYF
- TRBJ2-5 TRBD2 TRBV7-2 TGTGCCAGCAGCTGGGCACTAGCGGGAGGTTCAGAGACCCAGTACTTC CASSWALAGGSETQYF
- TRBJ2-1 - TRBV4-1 TGCGCCAGCAGCCAAGTTTTTGGGGGCTACTACAATGAGCAGTTCTTC CASSQVFGGYYNEQFF
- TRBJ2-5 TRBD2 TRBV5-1 TGCGCCAGCAGCTTGAGTGCGGGAGGGCTTCAAGAGACCCAGTACTTC CASSLSAGGLQETQYF
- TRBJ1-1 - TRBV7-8 TGTGCCAGCAGCTCCCCTGGGGGCTGGACTGAAGCTTTCTTT CASSSPGGWTEAFF
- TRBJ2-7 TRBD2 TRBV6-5 TGTGCCAGCAGCCGAAGGGTGGGGGGGGTCTACGAGCAGTACTTC CASSRRVGGVYEQYF
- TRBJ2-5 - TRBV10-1 TGCGCCAGCAGTGCACAGGTCCAAGAGACCCAGTACTTC CASSAQVQETQYF
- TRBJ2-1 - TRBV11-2 TGTGCCAGCAGCTTAGGACAGGCCAATGAGCAGTTCTTC CASSLGQANEQFF
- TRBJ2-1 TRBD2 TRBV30 TGTGCCTGGACCGGGGGGTACAATGAGCAGTTCTTC CAWTGGYNEQFF
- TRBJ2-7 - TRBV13 TGTGCCAGCAGCCCACGGACAGACCGCTACGAGCAGTACTTC CASSPRTDRYEQYF
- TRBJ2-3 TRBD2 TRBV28 TGTGCCAGCAGTTGGACTAGCGTCCCTAGCACAGATACGCAGTATTTT CASSWTSVPSTDTQYF
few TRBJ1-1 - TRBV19 TGTGCCAGTAAGTGGCGGGAGAACACTGAAGCTTTCTTT CASKWRENTEAFF